This TCR beta chain was found in a study of T cells in Graves' hyperthyroidism and ophthalmopathy. The CDR3 spans 14 residues. The V gene lost 3 bases and the J gene lost 4 bases, with 9 bases spanning the gap. Germline V gene data show CDR1 as SGHTA and CDR2 as FQGNSA. This clonotype has at least ten counts. There were TCR beta CDR3 regions amplified from RNA transcripts. The HTBI primer set served for first-round RT-PCR of the TCR CDR3. TCRdb analysed the multiplex PCR reads with MiXCR anew, one entry per CDR3 protein. The sample shows more than 250,000 distinct CDR3 sequences, 12% to 15% of them seen only once.

The sequence was collected from a woman aged 50 to 60 with Graves' hyperthyroidism that later progressed to Graves' ophthalmopathy. Sample: blood. This chain links TRBV7-2 with TRBJ2-2; D is uncertain. The CDR3 reads CASSFAPFTGELFF. Here the CDR3 DNA reads TGTGCCAGCAGCTTTGCCCCATTCACCGGGGAGCTGTTTTTT. The full variable domain, with the rest looked up from reference TRBV7-2 and TRBJ2-2, is GAGVSQSPSNKVTEKGKDVELRCDPISGHTALYWYRQSLGQGLEFLIYFQGNSAPDKSGLPSDRFSAERTGGSVSTLTIQRTQQEDSAVYLCASSFAPFTGELFFGEGSRLTVL.